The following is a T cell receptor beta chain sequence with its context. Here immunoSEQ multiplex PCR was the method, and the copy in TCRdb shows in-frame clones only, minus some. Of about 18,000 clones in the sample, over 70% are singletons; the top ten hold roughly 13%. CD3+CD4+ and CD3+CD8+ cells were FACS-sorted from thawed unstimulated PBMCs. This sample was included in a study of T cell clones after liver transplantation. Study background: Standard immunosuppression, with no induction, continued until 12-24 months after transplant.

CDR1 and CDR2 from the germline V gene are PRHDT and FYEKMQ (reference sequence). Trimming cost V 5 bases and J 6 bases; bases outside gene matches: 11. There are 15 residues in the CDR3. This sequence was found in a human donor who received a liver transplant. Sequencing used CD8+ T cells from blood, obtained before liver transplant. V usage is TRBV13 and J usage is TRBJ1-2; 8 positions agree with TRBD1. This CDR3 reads CASSIGQGSRDGYTF. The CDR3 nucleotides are TGTGCCAGCAGCATCGGACAGGGTAGCAGGGATGGCTACACCTTC.